These 27 T cell receptor beta chains originate from one sample sequenced in a study of blood T cells in healthy people across ages. With a J-beta primer mix and a sample-barcoded 5' primer, a second PCR ran about 6 to 11 cycles. From the 5' RACE reads, TCRdb called clonotypes with MiXCR, one entry per CDR3 protein. This table holds about 900,000 distinct CDR3 sequences, around 62% found once. Sequencing was performed on blood. The receptor source for this set is a young man in good health.

The chain joins TRBV12-3 or TRBV12-4 to TRBJ2-5; 7 nucleotides agree with TRBD1. The CDR3 runs 14 residues. V lost 3 bases, J lost 1 base, and 2 bases stayed unmatched. This CDR3 reads CASSLGDSQETQYF. The CDR3 DNA sequence: TGTGCCAGCAGTTTGGGGGACAGCCAAGAGACCCAGTACTTC.

This clonotype has a count of ten or more. The CDR3 protein is CASSQGASGYNEQFF. Here the CDR3 DNA reads TGTGCCAGCAGCCAAGGGGCTAGCGGCTACAATGAGCAGTTCTTC. The genes are TRBV3-1 and TRBJ2-1; 7 bases match TRBD2. Germline V gives CDR1 LGHDT, CDR2 YNNKEL (reference sequence). This CDR3 is 15 amino acids long. V was clipped by 1 base and J by 3 bases; unmatched bases: 3.

This clonotype was seen only a few times. The chain joins TRBV5-1 to TRBJ1-2; tentatively, D is TRBD1 (6 bases). V was cut by 4 bases and J by 4 bases, with 11 bases left in between. The germline V gene has CDR1 SGHRS and CDR2 YFSETQ. The CDR3 is 13 amino acids. This chain's CDR3 is CASSVDSGYGYTF. The CDR3 region has the DNA TGCGCCAGCAGCGTGGACAGCGGCTATGGCTACACCTTC. Drawing the rest from reference TRBV5-1 and TRBJ1-2, the complete variable domain is KAGVTQTPRYLIKTRGQQVTLSCSPISGHRSVSWYQQTPGQGLQFLFEYFSETQRNKGNFPGRFSGRQFSNSRSEMNVSTLELGDSALYLCASSVDSGYGYTFGSGTRLTVV.

The rearrangement links TRBV11-2 to TRBJ1-6; the match to TRBD1 covers 8 bases. Germline CDR1 reads SGHAT; CDR2 reads FQNNGV. The V and J ends lost 5 bases and 0 bases, in that order; junction bases with no gene match: 6. The CDR3 has 17 residues. The CDR3, as DNA: TGTGCCAGCAGCCTGGGACAGGCGGGCTCCTATAATTCACCCCTCCACTTT. This gives the protein CASSLGQAGSYNSPLHF.

The V gene is TRBV28, the J gene TRBJ2-3; D call uncertain. Trimming left V 3 bases short and J 0 bases short, with 13 bases between. This CDR3 spans 16 amino acids. Germline CDR1 reads MDHEN; CDR2 reads SYDVKM. The CDR3 sequence is CASSFATKTSTDTQYF. Written as DNA, the CDR3 is TGTGCCAGCAGTTTTGCGACAAAAACAAGCACAGATACGCAGTATTTT.

A few counts support this clonotype. The chain has TRBV7-2 and TRBJ2-1; 12 bases map to TRBD2. CDR3 length: 16 amino acids. Germline assignment: CDR1 SGHTA and CDR2 FQGNSA. Losses at the gene ends were 0 bases for V and 9 bases for J; bases not matched to a gene: 6. CDR3 region: CASSLASASGGGEQFF. CDR3 sequence (DNA): TGTGCCAGCAGCTTAGCGTCGGCTAGCGGGGGGGGTGAGCAGTTCTTC. The full variable domain, completed using reference TRBV7-2 and TRBJ2-1, is GAGVSQSPSNKVTEKGKDVELRCDPISGHTALYWYRQSLGQGLEFLIYFQGNSAPDKSGLPSDRFSAERTGGSVSTLTIQRTQQEDSAVYLCASSLASASGGGEQFFGPGTRLTVL.

This chain uses TRBV4-3 with TRBJ1-4; D is unresolved. This CDR3 comprises 13 residues. From germline, CDR1 is LGHNA and CDR2 YSLEER. V gave up 0 bases and J gave up 14 bases, with 13 bases separating them. CDR3 DNA sequence: TGCGCCAGCAGCCAAGATGACTACGGAGAGCTGTTTTTT. Its protein is CASSQDDYGELFF.

Here the CDR3 reads CASSRLIYGRGRLETQYF. The CDR3 region has the DNA TGCGCCAGCAGCCGTTTGATATATGGGAGGGGGCGCTTGGAGACCCAGTACTTC. The V gene is TRBV4-3, the J gene TRBJ2-5, with D perhaps matching TRBD1 or TRBD2 (7 bases each). This CDR3 has 18 residues. The germline V gene has CDR1 LGHNA and CDR2 YSLEER. V was shortened by 4 bases and J by 5 bases, with 26 bases between the two germline ends.

This clonotype was detected many times. The chain uses TRBV20-1 and TRBJ2-2; possible D gene TRBD2, 6 bases. The CDR3 has 14 amino acids. V lost 6 bases and J lost 2, with 13 bases in between. Germline assignment: CDR1 DFQATT and CDR2 SNEGSKA (reference sequence). CDR3 nucleotide sequence: TGCAGTGCGACGGGACTTTTAAACACCGGGGAGCTGTTTTTT. This gives the protein CSATGLLNTGELFF.

The genes are TRBV20-1 and TRBJ2-1; the D is unclear. The CDR3 extends over 11 amino acids. Germline lookup yields CDR1 DFQATT and CDR2 SNEGSKA (reference sequence). Between the trimmed V and J ends, which lost 2 bases and 10 bases, there was a span of 9 bases. The CDR3, as DNA: TGCAGTGCTAGAAGCCATTACGAGCAGTTCTTC. Amino acid sequence: CSARSHYEQFF.

This chain uses TRBV20-1 with TRBJ1-5; D possibly corresponds to TRBD1 (6 bases). The CDR3 extends over 16 amino acids. V was clipped by 3 bases and J by 2 bases, with 17 bases between them. In germline, CDR1 is DFQATT, CDR2 SNEGSKA (reference sequence). CDR3 sequence reads: CSASGSRGKGNQPQHF. CDR3 DNA: TGCAGTGCTAGTGGCTCCAGGGGAAAGGGCAATCAGCCCCAGCATTTT.

The CDR3 protein is CSGLENYEQYF. Written as DNA, the CDR3 is TGCAGCGGTCTCGAAAACTACGAGCAGTACTTC. The J gene is TRBJ2-7, the V gene TRBV29-1; no clear D. The CDR3 consists of 11 residues. V lost 7 bases, J lost 3 bases, and 10 bases lay in between. Looked up from germline, CDR1 is SQVTM and CDR2 is ANQGSEA.

The rearrangement joins TRBV27 to TRBJ1-2; 12 nucleotides agree with TRBD1. The CDR3 spans 17 residues. The germline V gene has CDR1 MNHEY and CDR2 SMNVEV (reference sequence). The J segment lost 4 bases and the V segment lost 0 bases, leaving 6 bases of the junction unmatched. The chain's CDR3 is CASSLSGTGGAGYGYTF. CDR3 nucleotide sequence: TGTGCCAGCAGTTTATCCGGGACAGGGGGCGCCGGCTATGGCTACACCTTC.

This clonotype occurred a few times. This chain connects TRBV10-3 to TRBJ1-2, with a possible D match to TRBD1 (5 bases). V was pared by 4 bases and J by 2 bases, with 8 bases between. The CDR3 totals 13 residues. Germline V CDR1 and CDR2: ENHRY, SYGVKD. CDR3 region: CAISADKNYGYTF. Written as DNA, the CDR3 is TGTGCCATCAGTGCGGACAAAAACTATGGCTACACCTTC.

The chain has TRBV9 and TRBJ2-3; a weak D match, TRBD2 (5 bases). The CDR3 has 15 residues. Looked up from germline, CDR1 is SGDLS and CDR2 is YYNGEE. V gave up 1 base and J gave up 4 bases, with 13 bases separating them. CDR3 region: CASSVIGVNADTQYF. As DNA, the CDR3 is TGTGCCAGCAGCGTAATCGGGGTGAATGCAGATACGCAGTATTTT. Supplemented by reference TRBV9 and TRBJ2-3, the full variable domain reads DSGVTQTPKHLITATGQRVTLRCSPRSGDLSVYWYQQSLDQGLQFLIQYYNGEERAKGNILERFSAQQFPDLHSELNLSSLELGDSALYFCASSVIGVNADTQYFGPGTRLTVL.

The V gene is TRBV6-1, the J gene TRBJ2-1, with 13 bases fitting TRBD2. In germline, CDR1 is MNHNS, CDR2 SASEGT. This CDR3 comprises 17 residues. J gave up 0 bases and V 6 bases, and 5 bases lay outside the gene matches. CDR3 protein: CASRGLAGSHSYNEQFF. In DNA, the CDR3 is TGTGCCAGCAGGGGACTAGCGGGATCCCACTCCTACAATGAGCAGTTCTTC.

The genes are TRBV6-7 and TRBJ2-2, with 9 positions matching TRBD1. TRBV6-7 is assigned to the ORF class and has an uncertain function. The CDR3 runs to 19 residues. V shed 4 bases and J 1 base; nucleotides not matched to a gene: 13. The DNA for the CDR3 is TGTGCCAGCAGTTCCCCGGGACAGGGTGGGAATAAGAACACCGGGGAGCTGTTTTTT. This sequence encodes CASSSPGQGGNKNTGELFF.

The rearrangement uses TRBV5-6 and TRBJ1-1; D perhaps matches TRBD1 (6 bases). Germline values: CDR1 SGHDT, CDR2 YYEEEE. This CDR3 contains 16 residues. V lost 2 bases to trimming and J lost 4 bases, with 18 bases between them. CDR3 loop: CASSFSTGAPSTEAFF. The CDR3 DNA reads TGTGCCAGCAGCTTTTCTACGGGGGCGCCGAGCACTGAAGCTTTCTTT.

This clonotype has at least ten counts. The rearrangement links TRBV4-3 to TRBJ2-7; TRBD1 matches at 9 bases. The ends lost 0 bases at V and 5 bases at J; junction bases unmatched: 8. There are 16 residues in the CDR3. CDR1 is LGHNA and CDR2 is YSLEER in the germline V gene. The CDR3 is CASSQEAWDRAHEQYF. DNA for the CDR3: TGCGCCAGCAGCCAAGAAGCTTGGGACAGGGCCCACGAGCAGTACTTC.

As DNA, the CDR3 is TGTGCCAGCAGTTACTCGATACTGGGCCCCAACTATGGCTACACCTTC. It translates to CASSYSILGPNYGYTF. The gene calls are TRBV6-5 and TRBJ1-2, with D hard to call. Germline lookup yields CDR1 MNHEY and CDR2 SVGAGI. V shed 0 bases and J shed 2 bases, with 13 bases lying between them. The CDR3 contains 16 residues.

The V and J genes are TRBV12-3 or TRBV12-4 and TRBJ2-6, with D uncertain. The CDR3 covers 15 residues. V lost 8 bases and J lost 0, with 11 bases in between. CDR3 in amino acids: CASEAGASGANVLTF. For the CDR3, the DNA is TGTGCCAGCGAGGCCGGCGCCTCTGGGGCCAACGTCCTGACTTTC.

This chain links TRBV6-2 or TRBV6-3 with TRBJ2-1, with 7 bases aligning to TRBD2. The germline CDR1 and CDR2 sequences are MNHEY and SVGEGT. The V gene end was trimmed by 5 bases and the J gene end by 3 bases; junction bases not matched to a gene: 10. The length of the CDR3 is 16 residues. The CDR3: CASSVSQRGDYNEQFF. In DNA form, the CDR3 reads TGTGCCAGCAGTGTCTCGCAGCGGGGAGACTACAATGAGCAGTTCTTC.

The rearrangement uses TRBV7-8 and TRBJ1-2; D may be TRBD1 (5 bases). Looked up from germline, CDR1 is SGHVS and CDR2 is FQNEAQ. The V gene lost 7 bases and the J gene lost 6 bases, with 18 bases spanning the gap. This CDR3 is built from 14 residues. The CDR3 bases are TGTGCCAGCACTCAGGGTTGGTTAAGGGATGGCTACACCTTC. It translates to CASTQGWLRDGYTF.

The chain has TRBV18 and TRBJ2-1; D may match TRBD1 or TRBD2 (6 bases each). This CDR3 is 15 amino acids long. V was pared by 3 bases and J by 2 bases, with 11 bases between. The V gene's germline CDR1 is KGHSH and CDR2 LQKENI. CDR3 sequence reads: CASSPQGTAYNEQFF. DNA of the CDR3: TGTGCCAGCTCACCGCAGGGGACTGCCTACAATGAGCAGTTCTTC.

This chain links TRBV12-3 or TRBV12-4 with TRBJ1-4; D gene ambiguous. The CDR3 consists of 14 residues. Trimming pared 6 bases from V and 0 bases from J, leaving 8 bases between. In DNA, the CDR3 is TGTGCCAGCAGCTCAATTGCAACTAATGAAAAACTGTTTTTT. Translating gives CASSSIATNEKLFF.

This chain links TRBV20-1 with TRBJ2-3, with 8 bases matching TRBD2. The CDR3 has 15 residues. Germline CDR1 DFQATT, CDR2 SNEGSKA (reference sequence). After removal of 4 bases from V and 4 bases from J, the junction contained 10 bases not matched to a gene. Here the CDR3 reads CSATFSGRSPDTQYF. The DNA for the CDR3 is TGCAGTGCTACTTTCAGCGGGAGATCACCAGATACGCAGTATTTT.

J is TRBJ2-7 and V is TRBV20-1; D may be TRBD2 (6 bases). Germline-derived CDR1 and CDR2 are DFQATT and SNEGSKA (reference sequence). Trimming pared 5 bases from V and 2 bases from J, leaving 19 bases between. The CDR3 loop spans 15 amino acids. DNA of the CDR3: TGCAGTGCTCGCGCCCCCCGGGGGTCCCCCTACGAGCAGTACTTC. The encoded protein is CSARAPRGSPYEQYF.